This section outlines one T cell receptor beta chain sequence together with its context. These data originate in a study of blood T cell repertoires in COVID-19. The table came from immunoSEQ multiplex PCR; TCRdb's copy has only in-frame clones and leaves some out. The profile covers 160,000 or so clones, with around 80% appearing a single time and around 19% taken by the ten largest. Trimming left V 0 bases short and J 2 bases short, with 8 bases between. CDR3 length equals 15 residues. Germline values: CDR1 LGHNA, CDR2 YSLEER. The receptor's source is an elderly woman with acute or convalescent COVID-19. The chain uses TRBV4-3 and TRBJ1-3; no clear D gene. Sequencing input: peripheral blood. The CDR3 DNA is TGCGCCAGCAGCCAAGATAGCTTCCCTGGAAACACCATATATTTT. Protein: CASSQDSFPGNTIYF.